This T cell receptor (beta chain) appears in the sequencing data of a study of patients and donors after allogeneic stem cell transplantation. From the RT-PCR reads, TCRdb called clonotypes with MiXCR, one entry per CDR3 protein. The profile shows hundreds of thousands of distinct CDR3 sequences, 16% of them singletons. A word on this clonotype: One junction end disagrees with the germline gene, perhaps due to a read error.

The source of this sequence is a human donor who was either an allogeneic HSCT recipient or a stem cell or donor lymphocyte infusion donor (not recorded which). It is not recorded whose cells these are; they may come from a transplant donor. The specimen was blood, either unsorted or a sorted T cell fraction (not recorded which).

This CDR3 reads CASSLDWTGEETLYF. The CDR3 bases are TGCGCCAGCAGCTTGGATTGGACAGGGGAAGAGACCCTGTACTTC. V is TRBV5-1 and J is TRBJ2-5; 9 nucleotides align to TRBD1. Germline CDR1 reads SGHRS; CDR2 reads YFSETQ. This CDR3 is 15 amino acids long. Drawing the rest from reference TRBV5-1 and TRBJ2-5, the complete variable domain is KAGVTQTPRYLIKTRGQQVTLSCSPISGHRSVSWYQQTPGQGLQFLFEYFSETQRNKGNFPGRFSGRQFSNSRSEMNVSTLELGDSALYLCASSLDWTGEETLYFGPGTRLLVL.